This TCR beta chain stems from a study of siplizumab effects on memory and regulatory T cells. Study observations and caveats: The authors could not assign a naive or memory phenotype to roughly 75-95% of proliferating CD4+ or CD8+ clones. There appeared to be greater diversity in naive T cells than in memory cells, and naive T cells seemed major contributors to the alloresponse. Mean Treg-derived proportions of mappable alloreactive CD4+ clones were 55% to 75% for siplizumab and 25% to 30% for controls.

This clone was seen a handful of times. The antigen is not known. This table comes from immunoSEQ multiplex PCR, and its TCRdb copy is limited to in-frame clones, with some not included. The sample lists nearly 85,000 clones, about 87% occurring once. CDR3 size: 14 residues. Germline values: CDR1 SQVTM, CDR2 ANQGSEA. V lost 7 bases, J lost 0 bases, and 15 bases lay in between. The sequenced sample consisted of Tregs sorted from blood. The clonotype originates from a human donor in good health. The genes are TRBV29-1 and TRBJ1-1, with D possibly being TRBD1 (5 bases). The CDR3 region has the DNA TGCAGCGCCTGGGGCAGGATGGTGAACACTGAAGCTTTCTTT. Its protein product is CSAWGRMVNTEAFF.